The 25 T cell receptor beta chains presented below share a single source sample, sequenced in a study of cytomegalovirus exposure and HLA in healthy donors. Assay: immunoSEQ multiplex PCR; the TCRdb copy retains only in-frame clones and omits some. The repertoire holds about 140,000 clones, with about 94% as singletons. Source material: PBMCs. These receptors all stem from a man between 18 and 35 years old in good health and CMV-seropositive.

The rearrangement uses TRBV7-8 and TRBJ2-1; 10 positions agree with TRBD1. With 8 bases clipped from V and 6 bases from J, the junction kept 10 bases outside the gene matches. Per germline, CDR1 SGHVS and CDR2 FQNEAQ. The CDR3 is 15 residues long. The CDR3 bases are TGTGCCAGCTTCTCCGGGACAGGGGCGGGCAATGAGCAGTTCTTC. This encodes CASFSGTGAGNEQFF.

The gene calls are TRBV5-6 and TRBJ1-2; 9 bases line up with TRBD1. CDR1 and CDR2 (germline): SGHDT, YYEEEE. Trimming took 1 base from V and 7 from J; bases not matched to a gene: 5. The CDR3 covers 14 residues. The CDR3 protein is CASSLRDRASGYTF. CDR3 in DNA: TGTGCCAGCAGCTTGAGGGACAGGGCTAGTGGCTACACCTTC.

This clone was detected only once. The V call is TRBV9, the J call TRBJ2-1, with TRBD2 identical over 7 bases. V lost 4 bases and J lost 4; bases outside the gene matches: 11. Germline V lookup: CDR1 SGDLS, CDR2 YYNGEE. The CDR3 has 16 amino acids. The CDR3 nucleotides are TGTGCCAGCAGCCCCCTAAGCGGGGCCCGGTACAATGAGCAGTTCTTC. Amino acids: CASSPLSGARYNEQFF.

The rearrangement uses TRBV5-1 and TRBJ2-4; TRBD1 is a possible D gene (6 bases). Germline V gene data show CDR1 as SGHRS and CDR2 as YFSETQ. This CDR3 is built from 15 residues. The germline V and J ends were trimmed by 0 bases and 2 bases, with 9 bases remaining between them. The CDR3 DNA reads TGCGCCAGCAGCTTGGAAGGGGGAACCAAAAACATTCAGTACTTC. Translating gives CASSLEGGTKNIQYF.

This clone has more than one count but fewer than ten. The DNA for the CDR3 is TGTGCCATCAGTGAGTCGAGCGACCAATACGAGCAGTACTTC. It translates to CAISESSDQYEQYF. V is TRBV10-3 and J is TRBJ2-7; D ambiguous. Germline V gives CDR1 ENHRY, CDR2 SYGVKD. The CDR3 runs to 14 residues. V gave up 0 bases and J gave up 4 bases, with 10 bases separating them.

The chain links TRBV5-1 to TRBJ2-2, with 11 bases lining up with TRBD1. Germline loops: CDR1 SGHRS, CDR2 YFSETQ. This CDR3 has 17 amino acids. The trim removed 4 bases at V and 3 bases at J, leaving 8 bases unmatched. CDR3 DNA: TGCGCCAGCAGCGCAGGACAGGGGGCGGCCTACACCGGGGAGCTGTTTTTT. It specifies CASSAGQGAAYTGELFF.

The rearrangement joins TRBV9 to TRBJ2-3; 10 nucleotides align to TRBD1. The V and J ends lost 0 bases and 4 bases, in that order; junction bases with no gene match: 5. The CDR3 is 16 amino acids. Germline V gene sequence: CDR1 SGDLS, CDR2 YYNGEE. The CDR3 bases are TGTGCCAGCAGCGTAGCGGGACAGGGGACTGCAGATACGCAGTATTTT. It yields the protein CASSVAGQGTADTQYF.

This clone came up once. The chain has TRBV2 and TRBJ2-2; D is perhaps TRBD2 (5 bases). This CDR3 comprises 15 residues. V lost 3 bases, J lost 4 bases, and 12 bases lay in between. Looked up from germline, CDR1 is SNHLY and CDR2 is FYNNEI. This chain's CDR3 is CASSEEGSFTGELFF. The CDR3, as DNA: TGTGCCAGCAGTGAGGAAGGGAGTTTCACCGGGGAGCTGTTTTTT. Full variable domain (outside the CDR3, taken from reference TRBV2 and TRBJ2-2): EPEVTQTPSHQVTQMGQEVILRCVPISNHLYFYWYRQILGQKVEFLVSFYNNEISEKSEIFDDQFSVERPDGSNFTLKIRSTKLEDSAMYFCASSEEGSFTGELFFGEGSRLTVL.

In this sample, this clone turned up once. The chain combines TRBV5-1 with TRBJ2-3; 9 bases line up with TRBD2. CDR1 is SGHRS and CDR2 is YFSETQ in the germline V gene. CDR3 length: 16 amino acids. V lost 0 bases to trimming and J lost 0 bases; unmatched junction nucleotides: 2. CDR3 residues: CASSLGLAASTDTQYF. The CDR3 region has the DNA TGCGCCAGCAGCTTGGGACTAGCGGCTAGCACAGATACGCAGTATTTT.

This clone was counted only a few times. This chain uses TRBV6-4 with TRBJ1-3, with TRBD1 matching 9 bases. The V gene's germline CDR1 is MRHNA and CDR2 SNTAGT. The ends lost 3 bases at V and 4 bases at J; junction bases unmatched: 4. This CDR3 spans 15 amino acids. The CDR3 coding sequence is TGTGCCAGCAGTGAATCGACAGGGGGAGGAAACACCATATATTTT. As protein: CASSESTGGGNTIYF.

The chain carries TRBV2 and TRBJ2-7, with TRBD1 as a possible D gene (5 bases). CDR1 is SNHLY and CDR2 is FYNNEI in the germline V gene. The CDR3 spans 15 residues. The germline V and J ends were trimmed by 3 bases and 0 bases, with 12 bases remaining between them. The CDR3 DNA is TGTGCCAGCAGTGAGTGGGGTCAGGGCTCCTACGAGCAGTACTTC. This codes for CASSEWGQGSYEQYF.

V gene TRBV7-2 combines with J gene TRBJ2-3, with D unclear. The germline V and J ends were trimmed by 0 bases and 2 bases, with 6 bases remaining between them. Germline lookup yields CDR1 SGHTA and CDR2 FQGNSA. This CDR3 has 14 amino acids. CDR3 DNA sequence: TGTGCCAGCAGCTTAGCGGGCTACACAGATACGCAGTATTTT. Its translation: CASSLAGYTDTQYF.

As for this clone: Mismatch with germline at one junction end may stem from a read error. This sequence joins TRBV13 and TRBJ2-7, with 9 bases identical to TRBD1. CDR1 is PRHDT, CDR2 FYEKMQ, per germline (reference sequence). This CDR3 spans 12 amino acids. CDR3 DNA sequence: TGTGCCAGCAGCGCAATGGGACAGGGTATACACTTC. It is translated as CASSAMGQGIHF.

The chain links TRBV5-1 to TRBJ2-1; 7 bases agree with TRBD1. V trimming: 4 bases; J trimming: 6 bases; junction bases outside the gene matches: 7. CDR3 size: 14 residues. Germline CDR1 and CDR2: SGHRS and YFSETQ. CDR3 residues: CASSQTGPLNEQFF. The CDR3 DNA follows: TGCGCCAGCAGCCAGACAGGGCCTCTCAATGAGCAGTTCTTC.

The gene calls are TRBV4-2 and TRBJ2-1; unclear D gene. CDR1 and CDR2 (germline): LGHNA, YNFKEQ. The CDR3 covers 15 residues. Deletions cut 0 bases from V and 2 bases from J, with 8 bases between. The DNA for the CDR3 is TGTGCCAGCAGCCAAGAAACAGTCCCCTACAATGAGCAGTTCTTC. This codes for CASSQETVPYNEQFF.

This rearrangement joins TRBV11-3 to TRBJ2-3, with a tentative D call TRBD2 (6 bases). The germline V gene has CDR1 SGHNT and CDR2 YENEEA. The CDR3 extends over 13 amino acids. V was cut by 5 bases and J by 9 bases, with 15 bases left in between. The CDR3 DNA reads as TGTGCCAGCAGCCCTTCCCCAGGGAGGACGCAGTATTTT. Amino acid sequence: CASSPSPGRTQYF.

The rearrangement uses TRBV27 and TRBJ2-7, with 12 bases aligning to TRBD2. This CDR3 is 16 amino acids long. The V segment lost 4 bases and the J segment 4 bases; nucleotides outside the gene matches: 8. The V gene's germline CDR1 is MNHEY and CDR2 SMNVEV (reference sequence). CDR3 bases: TGTGCCAGCAGTTGGGGGACTAGCGGGTCCCTTTACGAGCAGTACTTC. Protein product: CASSWGTSGSLYEQYF.

The rearrangement links TRBV10-3 to TRBJ2-5; 16 nucleotides line up with TRBD2. Germline V gives CDR1 ENHRY, CDR2 SYGVKD. The CDR3 contains 19 residues. J gave up 0 bases and V 7 bases, and 11 bases lay outside the gene matches. The CDR3 nucleotides are TGTGCCATCACCGGGACTAGCGGGAGGGCAAATGAATACCAAGAGACCCAGTACTTC. Protein product: CAITGTSGRANEYQETQYF.

The chain couples TRBV28 to TRBJ1-1; 7 bases are shared with TRBD1. Trimming took 5 bases from V and 5 from J; bases not matched to a gene: 8. Germline-derived CDR1 and CDR2 are MDHEN and SYDVKM. CDR3 length: 14 residues. The CDR3 sequence is CASSLGGQWTEAFF. CDR3 in DNA: TGTGCCAGCAGTCTAGGGGGACAGTGGACTGAAGCTTTCTTT.

This sequence joins TRBV5-1 and TRBJ2-7; D possibly corresponds to TRBD1 (6 bases). The V gene's germline CDR1 is SGHRS and CDR2 YFSETQ. V gave up 4 bases and J gave up 0 bases, with 14 bases separating them. The CDR3 length is 15 residues. The CDR3 DNA reads as TGCGCCAGCAGCCCACCAGGACAGATCTCCTACGAGCAGTACTTC. Encoded protein: CASSPPGQISYEQYF.

The gene calls are TRBV14 and TRBJ1-4; D remains unclear. Trimming left V 1 base short and J 5 bases short, with 14 bases between. Germline V gene data show CDR1 as SGHDN and CDR2 as FVKESK. The CDR3 covers 16 residues. The CDR3 reads CASSQAMTGENEKLFF. The CDR3 DNA follows: TGTGCCAGCAGCCAAGCGATGACCGGGGAAAATGAAAAACTGTTTTTT.

This sequence joins TRBV2 and TRBJ2-5, with a tentative D call TRBD1 (6 bases). There are 15 residues in the CDR3. Germline V gives CDR1 SNHLY, CDR2 FYNNEI. V shed 2 bases and J shed 1 base, with 11 bases lying between them. CDR3 coding DNA: TGTGCCAGCAGTGAATCGGTGGGGGCCCAAGAGACCCAGTACTTC. Translation gives CASSESVGAQETQYF.

The chain joins TRBV2 to TRBJ2-7; TRBD1 matches 7 bases. Germline loops: CDR1 SNHLY, CDR2 FYNNEI. The V segment lost 8 bases and the J segment 5 bases; nucleotides outside the gene matches: 9. This CDR3 spans 13 amino acids. DNA of the CDR3: TGTGCCAGCGTTTCAGGGGGAGAAAACGAGCAGTACTTC. Its protein product is CASVSGGENEQYF.

This chain joins TRBV6-5 and TRBJ1-2; 7 positions match TRBD1. CDR1 MNHEY and CDR2 SVGAGI come from the germline V gene. With 6 bases clipped from V and 0 bases from J, the junction kept 7 bases outside the gene matches. The length of the CDR3 is 15 residues. In nucleotides, the CDR3 is TGTGCCAGCAGCGTGACAGGGAACTCTAACTATGGCTACACCTTC. Translating gives CASSVTGNSNYGYTF.

This rearrangement joins TRBV9 to TRBJ2-1, with 7 bases matching TRBD2. Germline V gene data show CDR1 as SGDLS and CDR2 as YYNGEE. CDR3 length: 15 residues. The trim removed 3 bases at V and 9 bases at J, leaving 12 bases unmatched. Here the CDR3 reads CASSESAGATGEQFF. For the CDR3, the DNA is TGTGCCAGCAGCGAGTCGGCGGGAGCAACCGGTGAGCAGTTCTTC.